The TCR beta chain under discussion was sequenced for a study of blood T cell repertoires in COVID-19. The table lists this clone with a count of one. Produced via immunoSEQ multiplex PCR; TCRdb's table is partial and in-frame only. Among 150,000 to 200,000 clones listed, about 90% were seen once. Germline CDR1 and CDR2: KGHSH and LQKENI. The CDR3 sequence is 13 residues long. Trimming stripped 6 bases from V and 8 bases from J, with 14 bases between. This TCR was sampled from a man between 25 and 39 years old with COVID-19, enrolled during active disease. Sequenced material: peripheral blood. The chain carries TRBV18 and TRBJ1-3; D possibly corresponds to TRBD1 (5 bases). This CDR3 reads CASSSQARDTIYF. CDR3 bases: TGTGCCAGCTCTTCACAGGCTCGGGACACCATATATTTT.